The rows below give T cell receptor beta chains drawn from one sample of a study of T cells in Graves' hyperthyroidism and ophthalmopathy. TCRdb analysed the multiplex PCR reads with MiXCR anew, one entry per CDR3 protein. The table lists around 600,000 distinct CDR3 sequences, 15% to 17% of them singletons. Specimen: blood. These receptors were obtained from a woman in her twenties or thirties with Graves' hyperthyroidism. Both conserved end residues are part of each CDR3. The D gene is left open where the match is weak. Not all rows give a size; the values are once, few, many and, for expanded clones, a class.

j_gene	d_gene	abundance	v_gene	CDR3nt	CDR3aa
TRBJ2-7	TRBD1	few	TRBV20-1	TGCAGTGCTACAGGGGGTTCCTACGAGCAGTACTTC	CSATGGSYEQYF
TRBJ2-1	TRBD1	.	TRBV3-1	TGTGCCAGCAGGCAGACAGGGGTTCACTACAATGAGCAGTTCTTC	CASRQTGVHYNEQFF
TRBJ2-1	TRBD2	many	TRBV12-3/TRBV12-4	TGTGCCAGCAGAACAAGAACCGGGACTAGAGTCTACAATGAGCAGTTCTTC	CASRTRTGTRVYNEQFF
TRBJ1-5	.	many	TRBV6-1	TGTGCCAGCACCCCAGGGTCCGAGCCCCAGCATTTT	CASTPGSEPQHF
TRBJ2-2	.	few	TRBV5-8	TGTGCCAGCAGCTTGGCGAATAGGAACACCGGGGAGCTGTTTTTT	CASSLANRNTGELFF
TRBJ2-3	TRBD1	many	TRBV12-5	TGTGCTAGTGCCCAACAGGGGATAGATACGCAGTATTTT	CASAQQGIDTQYF
TRBJ2-1	.	many	TRBV12-3/TRBV12-4	TGTGCCAGCAGTTTAGCGGTCCTGTACAATGAGCAGTTCTTC	CASSLAVLYNEQFF
TRBJ1-2	.	many	TRBV5-1	TGCGCCAGCAGCTTGGCCTTAGGGGACGGCTACACCTTC	CASSLALGDGYTF
TRBJ2-3	TRBD2	few	TRBV5-5	TGTGCCAGCAGCCGGACTAGCGGGAGTCACACAGATACGCAGTATTTT	CASSRTSGSHTDTQYF
TRBJ2-2	TRBD2	.	TRBV6-5	TGTGCCAGCACCTATGACTCTAGCGGGAGGCATGCGAACACCGGGGAGCTGTTTTTT	CASTYDSSGRHANTGELFF
TRBJ1-2	TRBD1	.	TRBV4-3	TGCGCCAGCAGCCAATTGGACAGGATGGGCTACACCTTC	CASSQLDRMGYTF
TRBJ1-5	TRBD1	.	TRBV20-1	TGCAGTGCTAGAGACGCCCGGGACAGGGGGATGCAGCCCCAGCATTTT	CSARDARDRGMQPQHF
TRBJ2-1	.	many	TRBV20-1	TGCAGTGCTAGAGATTACAGGGACGATGAGCAGTTCTTC	CSARDYRDDEQFF
TRBJ2-1	TRBD2	.	TRBV20-1	TGCAGTGCTAGAGATTGCGGACTAGCGGCTGTAAGCTCCTACAATGAGCAGTTCTTC	CSARDCGLAAVSSYNEQFF
TRBJ2-1	.	many	TRBV19	TGTGCCACGAATCAGGGCCAGGAACATTGGAACTACAATGAGCAGTTCTTC	CATNQGQEHWNYNEQFF
TRBJ2-1	TRBD2	.	TRBV20-1	TGCAGTGCTACCTCCCCCGGGACTAGCGGGTTGGGTATATACAATGAGCAGTTCTTC	CSATSPGTSGLGIYNEQFF
TRBJ1-2	TRBD1	.	TRBV19	TGTGCCAGTACCGGGACAGCCTATGGCTACACCTTC	CASTGTAYGYTF
TRBJ2-7	TRBD2	many	TRBV7-2	TGTGCCAGCAGCCACGGGACTAGCGGGAGCCGCCACGAGCAGTACTTC	CASSHGTSGSRHEQYF